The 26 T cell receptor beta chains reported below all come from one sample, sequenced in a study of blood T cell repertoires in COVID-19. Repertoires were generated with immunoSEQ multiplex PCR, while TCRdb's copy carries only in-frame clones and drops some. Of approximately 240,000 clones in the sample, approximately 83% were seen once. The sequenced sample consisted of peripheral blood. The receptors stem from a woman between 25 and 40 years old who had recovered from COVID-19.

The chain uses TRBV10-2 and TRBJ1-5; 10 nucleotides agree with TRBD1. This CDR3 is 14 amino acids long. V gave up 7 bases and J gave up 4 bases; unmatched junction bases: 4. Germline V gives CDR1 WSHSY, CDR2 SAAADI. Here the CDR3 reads CASTGTGENQPQHF. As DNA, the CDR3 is TGCGCCAGCACCGGGACAGGGGAAAATCAGCCCCAGCATTTT.

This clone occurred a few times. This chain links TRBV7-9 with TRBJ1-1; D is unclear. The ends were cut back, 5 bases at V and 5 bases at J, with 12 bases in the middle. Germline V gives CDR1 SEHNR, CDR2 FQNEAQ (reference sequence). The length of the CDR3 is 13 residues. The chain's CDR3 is CASSPPDGTEAFF. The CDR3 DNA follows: TGTGCCAGCAGCCCTCCCGACGGGACTGAAGCTTTCTTT.

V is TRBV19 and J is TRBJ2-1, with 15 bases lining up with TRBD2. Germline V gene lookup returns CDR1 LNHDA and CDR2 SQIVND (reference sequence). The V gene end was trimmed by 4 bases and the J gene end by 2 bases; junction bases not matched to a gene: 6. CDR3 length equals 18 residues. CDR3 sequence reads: CASSTYGLAGGAYNEQFF. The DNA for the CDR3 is TGTGCCAGTAGTACCTATGGACTAGCGGGAGGGGCCTACAATGAGCAGTTCTTC.

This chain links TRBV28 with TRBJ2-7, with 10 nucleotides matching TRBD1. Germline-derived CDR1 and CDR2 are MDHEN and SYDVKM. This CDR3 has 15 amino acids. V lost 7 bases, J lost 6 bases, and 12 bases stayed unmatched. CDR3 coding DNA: TGTGCCAGCACCACCCTCGGGGACAGGGGAGGCGAGCAGTACTTC. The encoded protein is CASTTLGDRGGEQYF.

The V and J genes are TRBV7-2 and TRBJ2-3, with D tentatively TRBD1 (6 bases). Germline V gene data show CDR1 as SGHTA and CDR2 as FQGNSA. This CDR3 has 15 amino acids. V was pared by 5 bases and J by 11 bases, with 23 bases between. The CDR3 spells CASSNPGAGRLGQYF. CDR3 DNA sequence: TGTGCCAGCAGCAACCCAGGGGCAGGGCGTCTGGGGCAGTATTTT.

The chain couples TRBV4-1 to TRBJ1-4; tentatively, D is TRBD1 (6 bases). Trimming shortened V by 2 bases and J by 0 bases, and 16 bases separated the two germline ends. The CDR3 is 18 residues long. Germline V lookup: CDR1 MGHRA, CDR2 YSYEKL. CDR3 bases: TGCGCCAGCAGCCAACTACAGGGAGGGCGGTCAACTAATGAAAAACTGTTTTTT. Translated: CASSQLQGGRSTNEKLFF.

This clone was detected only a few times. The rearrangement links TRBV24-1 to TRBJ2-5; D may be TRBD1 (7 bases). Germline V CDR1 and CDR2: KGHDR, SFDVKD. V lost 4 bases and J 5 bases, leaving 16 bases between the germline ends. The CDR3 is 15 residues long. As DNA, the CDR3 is TGTGCCACCAGTGACTGGGAGACAGGGAGGGAGACCCAGTACTTC. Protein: CATSDWETGRETQYF.

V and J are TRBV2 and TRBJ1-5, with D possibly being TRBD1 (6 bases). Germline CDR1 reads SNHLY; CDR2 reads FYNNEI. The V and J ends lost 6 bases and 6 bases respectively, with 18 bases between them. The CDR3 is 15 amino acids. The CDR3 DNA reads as TGTGCCAGCAGCCAGGGCAGGGGATGGGGTCAGCCCCAGCATTTT. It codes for CASSQGRGWGQPQHF.

This chain's CDR3 is CASSERPDTEAFF. CDR3 coding DNA: TGTGCCAGCAGTGAACGTCCCGACACTGAAGCTTTCTTT. The rearrangement links TRBV6-1 to TRBJ1-1; D call uncertain. Trimming removed 2 bases from V and 3 bases from J, with 7 bases in between. CDR3 size: 13 residues. CDR1 and CDR2 (germline): MNHNS, SASEGT.

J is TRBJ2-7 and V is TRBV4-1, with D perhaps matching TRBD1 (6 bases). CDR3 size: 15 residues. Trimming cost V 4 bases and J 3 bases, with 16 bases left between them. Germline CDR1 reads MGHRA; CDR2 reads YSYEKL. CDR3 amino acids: CASSRVEDSNYEQYF. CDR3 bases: TGCGCCAGCAGCCGCGTAGAGGACAGCAACTACGAGCAGTACTTC.

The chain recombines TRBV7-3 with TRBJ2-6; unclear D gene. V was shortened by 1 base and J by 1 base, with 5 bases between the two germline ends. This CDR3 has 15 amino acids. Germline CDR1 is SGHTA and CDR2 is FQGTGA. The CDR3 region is CASSLSQSGANVLTF. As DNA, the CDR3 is TGTGCCAGCAGCTTAAGTCAGTCTGGGGCCAACGTCCTGACTTTC.

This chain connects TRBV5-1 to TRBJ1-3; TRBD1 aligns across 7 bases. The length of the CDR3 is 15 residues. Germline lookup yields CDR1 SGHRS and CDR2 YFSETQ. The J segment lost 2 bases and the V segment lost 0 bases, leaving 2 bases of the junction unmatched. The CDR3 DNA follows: TGCGCCAGCAGCTTGGAAGGGGGCACTGGAAACACCATATATTTT. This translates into CASSLEGGTGNTIYF. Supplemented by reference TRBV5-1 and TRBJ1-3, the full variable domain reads KAGVTQTPRYLIKTRGQQVTLSCSPISGHRSVSWYQQTPGQGLQFLFEYFSETQRNKGNFPGRFSGRQFSNSRSEMNVSTLELGDSALYLCASSLEGGTGNTIYFGEGSWLTVV.

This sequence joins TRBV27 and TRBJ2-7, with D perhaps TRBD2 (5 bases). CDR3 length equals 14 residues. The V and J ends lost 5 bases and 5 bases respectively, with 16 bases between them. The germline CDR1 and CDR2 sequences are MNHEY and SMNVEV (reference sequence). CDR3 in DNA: TGTGCCAGCAGTCCCGGGAACCAATGGGACGAGCAGTACTTC. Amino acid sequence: CASSPGNQWDEQYF.

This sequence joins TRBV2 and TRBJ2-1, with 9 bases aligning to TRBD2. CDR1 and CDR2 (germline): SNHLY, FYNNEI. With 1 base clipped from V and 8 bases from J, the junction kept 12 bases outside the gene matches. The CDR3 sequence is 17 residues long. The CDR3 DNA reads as TGTGCCAGCAGTGAAGAAAATAGCGGGAGTAATCGTCATGAGCAGTTCTTC. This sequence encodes CASSEENSGSNRHEQFF. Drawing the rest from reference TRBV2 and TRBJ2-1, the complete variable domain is EPEVTQTPSHQVTQMGQEVILRCVPISNHLYFYWYRQILGQKVEFLVSFYNNEISEKSEIFDDQFSVERPDGSNFTLKIRSTKLEDSAMYFCASSEENSGSNRHEQFFGPGTRLTVL.

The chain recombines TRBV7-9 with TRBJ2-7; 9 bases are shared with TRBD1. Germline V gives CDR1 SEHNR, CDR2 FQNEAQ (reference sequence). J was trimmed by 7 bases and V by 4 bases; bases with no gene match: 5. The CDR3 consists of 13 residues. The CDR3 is CASSSTGGREQYF. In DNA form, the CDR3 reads TGTGCCAGCAGCTCGACAGGGGGTCGGGAGCAGTACTTC.

CDR3 amino acids: CACSSGVYNEQFF. The CDR3 DNA sequence: TGTGCCTGCAGTAGCGGGGTATACAATGAGCAGTTCTTC. The chain combines TRBV30 with TRBJ2-1, with TRBD2 matching 8 bases. CDR1 is GTSNPN and CDR2 is SVGIG in the germline V gene (reference sequence). The CDR3 totals 13 residues. Trimming cost V 6 bases and J 4 bases; bases outside gene matches: 5.

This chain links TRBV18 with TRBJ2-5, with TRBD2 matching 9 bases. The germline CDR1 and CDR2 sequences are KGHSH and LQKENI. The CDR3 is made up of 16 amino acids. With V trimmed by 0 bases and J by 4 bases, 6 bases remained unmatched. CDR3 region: CASSPPVAGVVETQYF. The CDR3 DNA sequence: TGTGCCAGCTCACCACCGGTAGCGGGAGTGGTAGAGACCCAGTACTTC. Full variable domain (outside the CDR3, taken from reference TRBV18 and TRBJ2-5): NAGVMQNPRHLVRRRGQEARLRCSPMKGHSHVYWYRQLPEEGLKFMVYLQKENIIDESGMPKERFSAEFPKEGPSILRIQQVVRGDSAAYFCASSPPVAGVVETQYFGPGTRLLVL.

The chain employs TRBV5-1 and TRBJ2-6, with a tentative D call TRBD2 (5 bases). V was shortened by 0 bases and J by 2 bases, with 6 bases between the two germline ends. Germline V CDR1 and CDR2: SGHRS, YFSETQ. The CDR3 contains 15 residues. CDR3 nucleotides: TGCGCCAGCAGCTTGGCGCGGGCTGGGGCCAACGTCCTGACTTTC. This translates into CASSLARAGANVLTF.

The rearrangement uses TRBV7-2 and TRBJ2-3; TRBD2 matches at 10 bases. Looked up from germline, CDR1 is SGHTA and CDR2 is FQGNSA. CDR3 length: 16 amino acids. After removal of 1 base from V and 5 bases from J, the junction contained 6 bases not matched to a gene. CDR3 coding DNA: TGTGCCAGCAGCTTAGTGTGGACTAGCGGTTTAGATACGCAGTATTTT. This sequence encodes CASSLVWTSGLDTQYF.

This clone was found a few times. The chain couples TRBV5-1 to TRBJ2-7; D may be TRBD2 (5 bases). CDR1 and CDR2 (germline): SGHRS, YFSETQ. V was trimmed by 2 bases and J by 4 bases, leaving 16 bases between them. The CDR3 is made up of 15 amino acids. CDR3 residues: CASSFSSWGDYEQYF. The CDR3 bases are TGCGCCAGCAGCTTCTCCTCATGGGGAGATTACGAGCAGTACTTC.

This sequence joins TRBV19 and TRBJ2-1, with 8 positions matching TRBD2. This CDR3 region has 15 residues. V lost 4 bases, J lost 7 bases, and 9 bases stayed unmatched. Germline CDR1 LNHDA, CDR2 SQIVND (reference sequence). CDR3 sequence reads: CASSTGTSPLNEQFF. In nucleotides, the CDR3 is TGTGCCAGTAGTACCGGGACTAGTCCCCTAAATGAGCAGTTCTTC.

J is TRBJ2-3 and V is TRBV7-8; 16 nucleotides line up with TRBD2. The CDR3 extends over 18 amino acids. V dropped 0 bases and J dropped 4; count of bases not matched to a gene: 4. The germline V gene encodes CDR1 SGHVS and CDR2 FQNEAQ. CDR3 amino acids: CASSLAPGLAGGPDTQYF. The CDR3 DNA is TGTGCCAGCAGCTTAGCCCCGGGACTAGCGGGAGGGCCAGATACGCAGTATTTT.

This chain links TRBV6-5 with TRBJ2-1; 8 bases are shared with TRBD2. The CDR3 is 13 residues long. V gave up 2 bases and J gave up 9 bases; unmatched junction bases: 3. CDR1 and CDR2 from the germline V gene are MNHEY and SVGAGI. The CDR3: CASSYIREGEQFF. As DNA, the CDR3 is TGTGCCAGCAGTTACATCCGGGAGGGTGAGCAGTTCTTC.

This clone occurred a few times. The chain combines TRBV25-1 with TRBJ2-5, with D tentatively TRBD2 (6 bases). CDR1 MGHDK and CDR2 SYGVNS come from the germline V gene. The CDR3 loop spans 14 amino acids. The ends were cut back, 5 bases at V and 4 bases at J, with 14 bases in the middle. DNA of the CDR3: TGTGCCAGCAGTATATCGGGACTGAGAGAGACCCAGTACTTC. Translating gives CASSISGLRETQYF.

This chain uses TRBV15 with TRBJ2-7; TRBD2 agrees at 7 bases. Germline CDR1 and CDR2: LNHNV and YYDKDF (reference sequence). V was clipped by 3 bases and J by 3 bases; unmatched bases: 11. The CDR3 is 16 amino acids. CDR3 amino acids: CATSRGLADLRYEQYF. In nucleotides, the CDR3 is TGTGCCACCAGCAGGGGTCTAGCGGACCTTCGCTACGAGCAGTACTTC.

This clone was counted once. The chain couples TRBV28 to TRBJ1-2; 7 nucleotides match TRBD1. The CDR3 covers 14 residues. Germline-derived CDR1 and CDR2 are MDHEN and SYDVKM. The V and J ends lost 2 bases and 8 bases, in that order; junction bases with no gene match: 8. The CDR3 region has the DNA TGTGCCAGCAGTTTAACCCAGCCAGGGGGAGGCTACACCTTC. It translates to CASSLTQPGGGYTF.